The 2 T cell receptor beta chains reported below all come from one sample, sequenced in a study of T-cell reconstitution after alpha-beta-depleted transplantation in children. Molecular barcoding with unique molecular identifiers was used for the TCRbeta library. In TCRdb, the PCR reads were re-called with MiXCR into one record per CDR3 protein. The sample carries some 280,000 distinct CDR3 sequences, 9.5% to 10% recorded once. The input for sequencing was PBMCs from the stem cell graft donor, taken from the stem cell graft. These receptors were taken from a human donor who donated a stem cell graft to a child with SCID.

The chain combines TRBV6-5 with TRBJ2-5; D remains ambiguous. The CDR3 is made up of 14 amino acids. Germline V gene lookup returns CDR1 MNHEY and CDR2 SVGAGI. V was cut by 4 bases and J by 4 bases, with 13 bases left in between. The CDR3 nucleotides read TGTGCCAGCAGTTCCAGTGGAGACGGAGAGACCCAGTACTTC. This translates into CASSSSGDGETQYF.

This clonotype was recorded a few times. The rearrangement uses TRBV6-1 and TRBJ1-3; D gene uncertain. The CDR3 has 13 residues. Germline-derived CDR1 and CDR2 are MNHNS and SASEGT. V lost 4 bases to trimming and J lost 0 bases, with 4 bases between them. CDR3 residues: CASSGPSGNTIYF. CDR3 sequence (DNA): TGTGCCAGCAGTGGGCCCTCTGGAAACACCATATATTTT.